The present entry profiles one T cell receptor (beta chain) with its context. Its antigen remains unidentified. This sample stems from a study of cytomegalovirus exposure and HLA in healthy donors. These donors were members of the approximately 110-subject validation cohort, a group separate from the roughly 670-subject first cohort. The table came from immunoSEQ multiplex PCR; TCRdb's copy has only in-frame clones and leaves some out. The table includes 200,000 to 250,000 clones, approximately 87% detected once. Study findings and constraints: Researchers reported that three CMV-associated chains were confirmed in vitro as CMV antigen-specific. Researchers catalogued under 200 TCR beta chains as cytomegalovirus-associated.

Germline values: CDR1 SEHNR, CDR2 FQNEAQ (reference sequence). The length of the CDR3 is 16 residues. V was clipped by 1 base and J by 2 bases, with 15 bases between them. Sequencing was performed on PBMCs. This TCR was sampled from a man between 18 and 29 years old in good health and CMV-seronegative. V and J are TRBV7-9 and TRBJ2-7, with a possible D match to TRBD1 (5 bases). The CDR3 spells CASSLVRQGYTYEQYF. The CDR3 DNA reads TGTGCCAGCAGCTTAGTGCGGCAGGGTTACACCTACGAGCAGTACTTC.